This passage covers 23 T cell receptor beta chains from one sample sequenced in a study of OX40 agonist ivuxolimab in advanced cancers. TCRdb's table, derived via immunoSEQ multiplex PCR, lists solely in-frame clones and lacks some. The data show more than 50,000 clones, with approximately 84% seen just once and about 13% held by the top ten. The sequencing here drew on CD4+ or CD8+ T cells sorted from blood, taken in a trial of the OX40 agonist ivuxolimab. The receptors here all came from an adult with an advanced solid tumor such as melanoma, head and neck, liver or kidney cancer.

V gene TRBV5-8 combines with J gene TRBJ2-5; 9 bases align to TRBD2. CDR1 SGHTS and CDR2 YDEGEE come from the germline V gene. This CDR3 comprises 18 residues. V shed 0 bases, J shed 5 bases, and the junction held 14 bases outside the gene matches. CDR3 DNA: TGTGCCAGCAGCTTGGCGCGGGGTTTAGCGGGAGATTCGGAGACCCAGTACTTC. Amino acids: CASSLARGLAGDSETQYF.

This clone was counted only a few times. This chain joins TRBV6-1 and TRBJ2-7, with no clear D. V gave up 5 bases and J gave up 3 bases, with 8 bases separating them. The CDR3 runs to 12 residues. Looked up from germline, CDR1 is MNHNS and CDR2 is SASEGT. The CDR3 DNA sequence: TGTGCCAGCAGTACATTTAACTACGAGCAGTACTTC. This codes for CASSTFNYEQYF.

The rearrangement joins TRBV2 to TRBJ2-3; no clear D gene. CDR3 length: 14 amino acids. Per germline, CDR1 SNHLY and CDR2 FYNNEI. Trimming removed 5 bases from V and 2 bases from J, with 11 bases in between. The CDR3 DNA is TGTGCCAGCAGTCCACAGCCTAACACAGATACGCAGTATTTT. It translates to CASSPQPNTDTQYF.

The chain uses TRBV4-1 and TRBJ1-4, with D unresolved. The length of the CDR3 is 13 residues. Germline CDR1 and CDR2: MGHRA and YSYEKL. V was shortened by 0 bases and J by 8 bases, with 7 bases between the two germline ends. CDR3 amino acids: CASSQELREKLFF. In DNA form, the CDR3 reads TGCGCCAGCAGCCAAGAGCTACGGGAAAAACTGTTTTTT.

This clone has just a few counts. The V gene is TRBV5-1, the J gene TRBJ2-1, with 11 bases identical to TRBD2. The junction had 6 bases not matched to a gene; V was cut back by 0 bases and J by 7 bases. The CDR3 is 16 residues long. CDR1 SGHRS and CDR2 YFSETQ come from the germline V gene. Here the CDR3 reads CASSLVAGGPLNEQFF. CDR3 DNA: TGCGCCAGCAGCTTGGTAGCGGGAGGGCCGTTGAATGAGCAGTTCTTC.

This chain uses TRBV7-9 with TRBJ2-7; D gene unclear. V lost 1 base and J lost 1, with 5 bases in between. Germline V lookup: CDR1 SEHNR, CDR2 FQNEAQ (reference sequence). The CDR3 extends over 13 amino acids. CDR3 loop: CASSLGVSYEQYF. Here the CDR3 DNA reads TGTGCCAGCAGCTTAGGGGTATCCTACGAGCAGTACTTC. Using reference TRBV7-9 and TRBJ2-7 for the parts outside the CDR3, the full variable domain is DTGVSQNPRHKITKRGQNVTFRCDPISEHNRLYWYRQTLGQGPEFLTYFQNEAQLEKSRLLSDRFSAERPKGSFSTLEIQRTEQGDSAMYLCASSLGVSYEQYFGPGTRLTVT.

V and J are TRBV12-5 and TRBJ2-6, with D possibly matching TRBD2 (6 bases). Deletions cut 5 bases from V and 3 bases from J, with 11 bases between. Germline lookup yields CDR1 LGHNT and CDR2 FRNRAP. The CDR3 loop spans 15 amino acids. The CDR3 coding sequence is TGTGCTAGTGGTATCGGGGGAAGTGGGGCCAACGTCCTGACTTTC. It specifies CASGIGGSGANVLTF.

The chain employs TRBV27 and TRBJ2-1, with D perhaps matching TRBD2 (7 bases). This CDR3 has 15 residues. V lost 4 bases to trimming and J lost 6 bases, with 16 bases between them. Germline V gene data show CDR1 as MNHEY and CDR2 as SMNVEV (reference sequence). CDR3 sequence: CASSSGRGLFNEQFF. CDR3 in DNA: TGTGCCAGCAGTTCTGGGAGGGGGTTATTCAATGAGCAGTTCTTC.

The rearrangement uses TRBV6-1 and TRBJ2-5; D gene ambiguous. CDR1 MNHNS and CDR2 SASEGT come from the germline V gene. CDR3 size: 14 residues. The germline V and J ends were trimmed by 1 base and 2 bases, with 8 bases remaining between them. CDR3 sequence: CASSEGLGQETQYF. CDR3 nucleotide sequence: TGTGCCAGCAGTGAAGGGCTAGGGCAAGAGACCCAGTACTTC.

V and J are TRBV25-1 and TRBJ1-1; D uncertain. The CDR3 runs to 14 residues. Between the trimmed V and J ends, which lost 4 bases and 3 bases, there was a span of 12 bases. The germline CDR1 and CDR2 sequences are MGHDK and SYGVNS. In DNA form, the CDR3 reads TGTGCCAGCAGTGGTCGGGCCCCGCACACTGAAGCTTTCTTT. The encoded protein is CASSGRAPHTEAFF.

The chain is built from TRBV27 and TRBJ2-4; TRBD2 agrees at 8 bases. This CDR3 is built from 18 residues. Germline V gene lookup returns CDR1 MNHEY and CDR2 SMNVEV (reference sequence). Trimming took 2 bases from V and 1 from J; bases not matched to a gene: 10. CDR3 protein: CASSLGFSGTAAKNIQYF. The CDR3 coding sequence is TGTGCCAGCAGTTTAGGGTTTAGCGGGACGGCGGCCAAAAACATTCAGTACTTC.

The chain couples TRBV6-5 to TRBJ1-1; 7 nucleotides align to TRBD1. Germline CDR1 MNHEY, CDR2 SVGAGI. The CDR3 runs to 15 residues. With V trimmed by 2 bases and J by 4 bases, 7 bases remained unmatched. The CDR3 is CASSYGQAIGTEAFF. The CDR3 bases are TGTGCCAGCAGTTACGGACAGGCAATTGGCACTGAAGCTTTCTTT.

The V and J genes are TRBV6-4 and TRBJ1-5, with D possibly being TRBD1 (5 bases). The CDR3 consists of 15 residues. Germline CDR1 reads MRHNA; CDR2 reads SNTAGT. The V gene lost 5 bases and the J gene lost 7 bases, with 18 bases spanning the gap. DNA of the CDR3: TGTGCCAGCAGTTCCTCGGACGGGGCCGGGCAGCCCCAGCATTTT. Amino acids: CASSSSDGAGQPQHF.

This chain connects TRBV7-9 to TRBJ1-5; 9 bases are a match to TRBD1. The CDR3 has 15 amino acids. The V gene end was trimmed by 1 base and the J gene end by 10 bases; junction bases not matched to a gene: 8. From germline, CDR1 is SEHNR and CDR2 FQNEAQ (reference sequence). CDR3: CASSLGGTGLGPQHF. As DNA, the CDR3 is TGTGCCAGCAGCTTAGGGGGGACAGGGCTAGGCCCCCAGCATTTT.

The CDR3 sequence: CASSLGQGYRRNTEAFF. CDR3 coding DNA: TGCGCCAGCAGCTTGGGCCAGGGTTATCGGAGGAACACTGAAGCTTTCTTT. The V and J genes are TRBV5-1 and TRBJ1-1, with D maybe TRBD1 (5 bases). CDR1 SGHRS and CDR2 YFSETQ come from the germline V gene. The CDR3 length is 17 residues. Trimming stripped 0 bases from V and 1 base from J, with 16 bases between.

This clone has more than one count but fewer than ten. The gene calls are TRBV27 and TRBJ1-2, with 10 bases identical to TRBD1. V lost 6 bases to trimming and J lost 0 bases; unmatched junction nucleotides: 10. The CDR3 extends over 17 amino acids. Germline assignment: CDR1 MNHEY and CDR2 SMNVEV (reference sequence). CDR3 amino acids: CASRLQGQGSTNYGYTF. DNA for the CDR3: TGTGCCAGCAGACTCCAGGGACAGGGGTCAACTAACTATGGCTACACCTTC.

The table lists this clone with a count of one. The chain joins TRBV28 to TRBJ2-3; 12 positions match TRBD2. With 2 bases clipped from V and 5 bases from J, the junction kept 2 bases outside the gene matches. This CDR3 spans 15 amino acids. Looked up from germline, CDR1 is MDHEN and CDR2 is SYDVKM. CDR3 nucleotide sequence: TGTGCCAGCAGTTTAGAGGGACTAGCGGGAGATACGCAGTATTTT. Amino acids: CASSLEGLAGDTQYF.

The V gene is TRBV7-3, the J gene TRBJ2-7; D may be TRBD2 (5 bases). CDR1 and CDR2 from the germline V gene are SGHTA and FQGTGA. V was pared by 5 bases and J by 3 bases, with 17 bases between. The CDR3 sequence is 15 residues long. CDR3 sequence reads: CASSLRGGRNYEQYF. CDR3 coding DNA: TGTGCCAGCAGCCTACGCGGAGGCCGGAACTACGAGCAGTACTTC.

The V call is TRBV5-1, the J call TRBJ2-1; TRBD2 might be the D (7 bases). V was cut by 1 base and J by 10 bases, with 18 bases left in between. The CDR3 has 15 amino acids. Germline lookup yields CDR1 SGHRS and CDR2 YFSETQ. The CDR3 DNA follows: TGCGCCAGCAGCTTGACTAGCGTCAGCCAGGGGGAGCAGTTCTTC. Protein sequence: CASSLTSVSQGEQFF.

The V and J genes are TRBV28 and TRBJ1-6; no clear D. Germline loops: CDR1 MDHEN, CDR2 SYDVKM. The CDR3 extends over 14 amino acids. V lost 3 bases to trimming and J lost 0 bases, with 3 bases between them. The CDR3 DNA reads TGTGCCAGCAGTTTCTACTCCTATAATTCACCCCTCCACTTT. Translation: CASSFYSYNSPLHF.

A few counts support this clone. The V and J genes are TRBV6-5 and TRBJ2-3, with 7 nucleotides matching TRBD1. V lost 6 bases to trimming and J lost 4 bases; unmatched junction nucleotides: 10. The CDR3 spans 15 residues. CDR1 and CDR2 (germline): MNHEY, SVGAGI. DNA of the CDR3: TGTGCCAGCAGGAGACAGGGAATGGGGGCAGATACGCAGTATTTT. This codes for CASRRQGMGADTQYF.

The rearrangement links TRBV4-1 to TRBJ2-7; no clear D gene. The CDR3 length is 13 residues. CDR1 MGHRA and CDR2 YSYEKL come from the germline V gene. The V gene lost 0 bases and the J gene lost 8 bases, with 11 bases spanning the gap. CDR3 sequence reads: CASSQDQGVQQYF. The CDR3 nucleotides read TGCGCCAGCAGCCAAGATCAAGGAGTTCAGCAGTACTTC.

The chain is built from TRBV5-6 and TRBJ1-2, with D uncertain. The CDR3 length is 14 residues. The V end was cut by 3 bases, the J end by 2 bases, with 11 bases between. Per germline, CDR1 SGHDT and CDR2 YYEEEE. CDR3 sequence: CASSSKVLNYGYTF. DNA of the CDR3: TGTGCCAGCAGCTCGAAGGTACTCAACTATGGCTACACCTTC.